The T cell receptor (beta chain) described here comes from a study of T cells in Graves' hyperthyroidism and ophthalmopathy. Using RNA transcripts as the source, TCR beta CDR3 regions were amplified. Initially, a first-round RT-PCR of the TCR CDR3 employed the HTBI primer set. TCRdb recomputed calls from the multiplex PCR reads with MiXCR, one row per CDR3 protein. This sample carries some 560,000 distinct CDR3 sequences, 15% to 19% of them seen once, and the ten largest clones take about 7%. General study points: A model of 13 V-J pairs discriminated ophthalmopathy from stable hyperthyroidism.

V trimming: 4 bases; J trimming: 2 bases; junction bases outside the gene matches: 7. Germline V gene lookup returns CDR1 MNHNS and CDR2 SASEGT. The CDR3 covers 15 residues. Pregnant or lactating patients were excluded, as were those with uncontrolled infection or other autoimmune disease. This clonotype showed up many times. Antigen unknown. The receptor was isolated from a young woman with Graves' hyperthyroidism. The gene calls are TRBV6-1 and TRBJ1-1, with 7 bases lining up with TRBD1. The sample was blood. The CDR3 DNA sequence: TGTGCCAGCAGTGGACAGGACAGGACAAACACTGAAGCTTTCTTT. This encodes CASSGQDRTNTEAFF.